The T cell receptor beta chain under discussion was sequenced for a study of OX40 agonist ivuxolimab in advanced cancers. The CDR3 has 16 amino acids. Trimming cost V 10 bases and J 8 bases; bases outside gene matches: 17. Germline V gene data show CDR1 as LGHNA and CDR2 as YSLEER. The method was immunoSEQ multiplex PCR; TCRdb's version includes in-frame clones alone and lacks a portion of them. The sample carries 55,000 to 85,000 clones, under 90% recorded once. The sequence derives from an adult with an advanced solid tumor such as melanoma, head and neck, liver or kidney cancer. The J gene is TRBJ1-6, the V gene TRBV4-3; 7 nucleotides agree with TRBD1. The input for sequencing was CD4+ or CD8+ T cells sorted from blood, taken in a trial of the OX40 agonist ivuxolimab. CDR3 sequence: CATTAEQGHPDSPLHF. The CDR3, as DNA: TGCGCCACCACTGCGGAACAGGGGCACCCCGATTCACCCCTCCACTTT.